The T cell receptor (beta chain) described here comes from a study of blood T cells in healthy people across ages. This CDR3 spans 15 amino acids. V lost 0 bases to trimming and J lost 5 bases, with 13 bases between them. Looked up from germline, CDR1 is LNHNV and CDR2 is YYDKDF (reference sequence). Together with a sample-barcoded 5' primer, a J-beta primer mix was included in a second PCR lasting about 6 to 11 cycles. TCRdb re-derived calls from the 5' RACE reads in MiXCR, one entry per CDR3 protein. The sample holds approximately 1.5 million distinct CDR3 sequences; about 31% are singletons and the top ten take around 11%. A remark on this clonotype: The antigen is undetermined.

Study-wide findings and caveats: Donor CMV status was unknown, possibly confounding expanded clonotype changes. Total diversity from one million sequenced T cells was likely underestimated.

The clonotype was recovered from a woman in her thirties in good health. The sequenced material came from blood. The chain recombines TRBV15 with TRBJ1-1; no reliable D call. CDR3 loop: CATSRDPRGGTEAFF. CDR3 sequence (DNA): TGTGCCACCAGCAGAGATCCGCGGGGAGGAACTGAAGCTTTCTTT.